This is a list of T cell receptor beta chains from one sample in a study of blood T cells in healthy people across ages. Via MiXCR, TCRdb re-called the 5' RACE reads, giving one row per CDR3 protein. The table has about 1.1 million distinct CDR3 sequences, 35% to 40% seen once. Material for sequencing was blood. These receptors all stem from a man between 18 and 29 years old in good health. CDR3s include the opening cysteine and the closing phenylalanine or tryptophan. The D gene is left open where the match is weak. Not every row has a clone size; where given, it reads once, few, many or a size class.

CDR3 protein | CDR3 DNA | D gene | clone size | J gene | V gene
CVSRVGNQPQHF | TGTGTCAGCAGAGTCGGCAATCAGCCCCAGCATTTT | - | - | TRBJ1-5 | TRBV12-3/TRBV12-4
CASSQDPGGHGYTF | TGTGCCAGCAGCCAAGATCCAGGGGGCCATGGCTACACCTTC | TRBD1 | many | TRBJ1-2 | TRBV4-2
CASSAQGNHGYTF | TGCGCCAGCAGCGCACAGGGGAATCATGGCTACACCTTC | TRBD1 | - | TRBJ1-2 | TRBV5-1
CASSVVGYGEQYF | TGTGCCAGCAGCGTAGTTGGGTATGGGGAGCAGTACTTC | - | few | TRBJ2-5 | TRBV9
CAINLDRGGGYTF | TGTGCCATCAACCTCGACAGGGGTGGAGGCTACACCTTC | TRBD1 | - | TRBJ1-2 | TRBV10-3
CATSLTGESQPQHF | TGTGCCACCAGCCTAACAGGGGAAAGCCAGCCCCAGCATTTT | TRBD1 | - | TRBJ1-5 | TRBV15
CSASLIPTSGGSYLTDTQYF | TGCAGTGCTAGCCTCATCCCGACTAGCGGGGGGTCCTATCTCACGGATACGCAGTATTTT | TRBD2 | few | TRBJ2-3 | TRBV20-1
CSARLGGADTEAFF | TGCAGTGCTAGGCTAGGAGGGGCGGACACTGAAGCTTTCTTT | - | - | TRBJ1-1 | TRBV20-1
CASSFDGYSNQPQHF | TGTGCCAGCAGTTTTGACGGGTATAGCAATCAGCCCCAGCATTTT | - | - | TRBJ1-5 | TRBV27
CASSSTRILGSVNYGYTF | TGTGCCAGCAGTTCCACCCGAATACTGGGCTCAGTAAACTATGGCTACACCTTC | - | - | TRBJ1-2 | TRBV27
CASSQIGGLAEAFF | TGTGCCAGCAGCCAAATTGGGGGGTTAGCCGAAGCTTTCTTT | - | once | TRBJ1-1 | TRBV3-1
CASSITGGDGYGYTF | TGTGCCAGCAGCATTACAGGGGGCGATGGCTATGGCTACACCTTC | TRBD1 | few | TRBJ1-2 | TRBV9
CASSPYDSPVPNEKLFF | TGTGCCAGCAGCCCTTACGACAGTCCGGTCCCCAATGAAAAACTGTTTTTT | - | few | TRBJ1-4 | TRBV7-2
CASSLSTSGGRTDTQYF | TGCGCCAGCAGCCTCTCGACTAGCGGGGGACGTACGGATACGCAGTATTTT | TRBD2 | - | TRBJ2-3 | TRBV5-1
CSVGGGERVHGHTF | TGCAGCGTCGGAGGAGGGGAAAGGGTACATGGCCACACCTTC | - | - | TRBJ1-2 | TRBV29-1
CASSQLSIEPQHF | TGTGCCAGCAGCCAATTAAGCATAGAGCCCCAGCATTTT | - | - | TRBJ1-5 | TRBV12-3/TRBV12-4
CSAKTGLSGSLHF | TGCAGTGCTAAAACGGGACTTTCAGGGTCCCTCCACTTT | - | few | TRBJ1-6 | TRBV20-1
CASSRTIRADTQYF | TGTGCCAGCAGCCGGACTATTCGCGCAGATACGCAGTATTTT | - | - | TRBJ2-3 | TRBV7-6
CASSRPGQGVSEAFF | TGTGCCAGCAGTAGACCCGGACAGGGCGTATCTGAAGCTTTCTTT | TRBD1 | - | TRBJ1-1 | TRBV14
CASSLGPGDHYNEQFF | TGCGCCAGCAGCTTGGGCCCGGGGGACCACTACAATGAGCAGTTCTTC | - | many | TRBJ2-1 | TRBV5-1
CASTLDGNIQYF | TGTGCCAGCACCCTGGACGGGAACATTCAGTACTTC | - | few | TRBJ2-4 | TRBV2
CASSFLRDLASTDTQYF | TGTGCCAGCAGCTTTTTAAGGGACCTAGCTAGCACAGATACGCAGTATTTT | - | - | TRBJ2-3 | TRBV7-9
CASSLARTSGQETQYF | TGTGCCAGCAGCTTAGCTAGGACTAGCGGCCAAGAGACCCAGTACTTC | TRBD2 | - | TRBJ2-5 | TRBV7-2
CAIGGNEQFF | TGTGCCATCGGGGGGAATGAGCAGTTCTTC | - | - | TRBJ2-1 | TRBV10-3
CAMAKTSGSDTQYF | TGTGCCATGGCAAAGACTAGCGGGTCGGATACGCAGTATTTT | TRBD2 | - | TRBJ2-3 | TRBV10-3
CASSTNAGTNEKLFF | TGTGCCAGCAGCACCAATGCAGGAACTAATGAAAAACTGTTTTTT | - | - | TRBJ1-4 | TRBV3-1
CASSQDSGHWAYEQYF | TGCGCCAGCAGCCAAGATTCGGGGCATTGGGCCTACGAGCAGTACTTC | - | many | TRBJ2-7 | TRBV4-3
CASGYRVNTEAFF | TGTGCCAGCGGCTACAGGGTTAACACTGAAGCTTTCTTT | - | - | TRBJ1-1 | TRBV12-3/TRBV12-4
CASNFLAPGTASTEAFF | TGCGCCAGCAACTTCCTGGCTCCCGGGACAGCCTCCACTGAAGCTTTCTTT | TRBD1 | - | TRBJ1-1 | TRBV5-1
CSAASGGASGDTQYF | TGCAGTGCTGCTAGCGGGGGGGCCTCAGGAGATACGCAGTATTTT | TRBD2 | few | TRBJ2-3 | TRBV20-1
CASSQEASVFSMNEQFF | TGCGCCAGCAGCCAAGAGGCCAGTGTCTTCTCCATGAATGAGCAGTTCTTC | - | - | TRBJ2-1 | TRBV4-3
CASSEYAAGNEKLFF | TGTGCCAGCAGTGAATATGCGGCAGGGAATGAAAAACTGTTTTTT | - | - | TRBJ1-4 | TRBV25-1
CSPTVASGVLGQETQYF | TGCAGCCCTACAGTGGCTAGCGGGGTCTTAGGCCAAGAGACCCAGTACTTC | TRBD2 | - | TRBJ2-5 | TRBV20-1
CASSFVTAGVNNEQYF | TGTGCCAGCAGCTTCGTGACGGCGGGGGTAAACAATGAGCAGTACTTC | TRBD2 | - | TRBJ2-5 | TRBV9
CASTPEGRDGYTF | TGTGCTAGCACTCCGGAGGGAAGGGATGGCTACACCTTC | - | many | TRBJ1-2 | TRBV7-7
CSARPSVTVVTEAFF | TGCAGCGCCCGGCCTTCCGTGACAGTAGTTACTGAAGCTTTCTTT | - | few | TRBJ1-1 | TRBV29-1
CASSQDIVTGRSQETQYF | TGCGCCAGCAGCCAAGATATCGTAACAGGGCGGTCCCAAGAGACCCAGTACTTC | - | many | TRBJ2-5 | TRBV4-3
CSATGRANTEAFF | TGCAGTGCCACGGGACGGGCGAACACTGAAGCTTTCTTT | - | - | TRBJ1-1 | TRBV20-1
CTSSLMVGPETQYF | TGTACCAGCAGTTTAATGGTGGGCCCAGAGACCCAGTACTTC | - | - | TRBJ2-5 | TRBV6-6
CASSLNGGPAGTYNEQFF | TGTGCCAGCAGCTTAAACGGGGGGCCAGCCGGAACCTACAATGAGCAGTTCTTC | - | - | TRBJ2-1 | TRBV7-3
CASGGNSSYEQYF | TGTGCCAGCGGGGGGAACAGTTCCTACGAGCAGTACTTC | - | - | TRBJ2-7 | TRBV21-1
CASSGREKDTQYF | TGTGCCAGCAGCGGCCGCGAGAAAGATACGCAGTATTTT | - | - | TRBJ2-3 | TRBV5-6
CASSLAAGFQETQYF | TGCGCCAGCAGCTTGGCCGCTGGGTTCCAAGAGACCCAGTACTTC | - | - | TRBJ2-5 | TRBV5-1
CSVEGPSAQETQYF | TGCAGCGTTGAAGGTCCTAGCGCCCAAGAGACCCAGTACTTC | - | - | TRBJ2-5 | TRBV29-1
CASSDYRFVEEYF | TGTGCCAGCAGTGACTATAGGTTCGTTGAGGAGTACTTC | - | - | TRBJ2-7 | TRBV6-2/TRBV6-3
CASSPIGQGQETQYF | TGCGCCAGCAGCCCGATCGGACAGGGTCAAGAGACCCAGTACTTC | TRBD1 | few | TRBJ2-5 | TRBV4-1
CASSSGGRYADTQYF | TGTGCCAGCAGCTCGGGGGGCCGCTACGCAGATACGCAGTATTTT | - | - | TRBJ2-3 | TRBV7-2
CAISESPRDYGYTF | TGTGCCATCAGTGAGTCACCGAGGGACTATGGCTACACCTTC | - | - | TRBJ1-2 | TRBV10-3
CASSPGDSNQPQHF | TGTGCCAGCAGTCCGGGGGATAGCAATCAGCCCCAGCATTTT | - | many | TRBJ1-5 | TRBV9
CASSPLGQEQYF | TGTGCCAGCAGCCCCTTGGGGCAAGAGCAGTACTTC | - | - | TRBJ2-5 | TRBV5-5
CTSSQEPSGQVTDTQYF | TGCACCAGCAGCCAAGAGCCATCGGGACAGGTCACAGATACGCAGTATTTT | TRBD1 | - | TRBJ2-3 | TRBV4-3
CASSSRTGKAFF | TGTGCCAGCAGCTCGAGGACAGGTAAAGCTTTCTTT | TRBD1 | - | TRBJ1-1 | TRBV7-8
CASRHTGTGGGKNEAFF | TGTGCCAGCAGGCATACCGGGACAGGGGGCGGAAAGAATGAAGCTTTCTTT | TRBD1 | few | TRBJ1-1 | TRBV6-1